This paragraph covers one T cell receptor beta chain sequence. Its antigen is currently unknown. The data were taken from a study of CD8 T cell repertoires and HIV-1 epitope variants. In the study overall: An approximately nine-day culture received IL-2, IL-7 and IL-15 on days 3 and 7.

The CDR3 is made up of 14 amino acids. CDR1 and CDR2 from the germline V gene are SEHNR and FQNEAQ (reference sequence). V gave up 5 bases and J gave up 2 bases; unmatched junction bases: 5. Sequencing used immunoSEQ multiplex PCR; TCRdb keeps in-frame clones, though not all of them. Of about 6,200 clones detected, about two thirds appear once; the ten largest clones hold 43%. The chain links TRBV7-9 to TRBJ2-7; 8 bases line up with TRBD1. Sequencing used cultured CD8+ T cells derived from PBMCs. This receptor was obtained from a male donor with HIV. CDR3: CASSPADRAYEQYF. CDR3 DNA: TGTGCCAGCAGCCCCGCGGACAGGGCCTACGAGCAGTACTTC.